This T cell receptor beta chain was sequenced during a study of T cell repertoires in cytomegalovirus infection. Study context: Public TCR beta signatures marked donors with CMV infection and the matching HLA.

This clonotype was seen more than once but under ten times. Its antigen is currently unknown. V lost 6 bases, J lost 7 bases, and 14 bases lay in between. This CDR3 comprises 14 residues. Germline lookup yields CDR1 KGHDR and CDR2 SFDVKD. Each CDR3 protein gets one entry after TCRdb re-called the reads with MiXCR. Among about 340,000 distinct CDR3 sequences, approximately 32% were seen once, and the ten largest hold around 19%. Study outcomes and limitations: It was HLA-C-restricted CMV-specific TCR beta clonotypes that dominated the response ex vivo. Public TCR beta family frequency separated CMV-and-HLA carriers, including in an independent cohort.

This clonotype was sampled from a human donor in good health (CMV status not recorded). Some clones in this sample may be carry-over from other donors' samples. The chain combines TRBV24-1 with TRBJ2-2; D gene unclear. This specimen consisted of cultured PBMCs, obtained from culture after CMV antigen stimulation. The CDR3 bases are TGTGCCACCAGTCCCGGGTTTCCTGACGGGGAGCTGTTTTTT. It codes for CATSPGFPDGELFF.